This entry lists 24 T cell receptor beta chains sequenced from one sample in a study of CD8+CD57+ T cells in acquired aplastic anemia. According to the study, genomic DNA was the template for TCR beta VDJ and CDR3 profiling. TCRdb passed the reads through MiXCR, listing each CDR3 protein once. The sample contains some 410,000 distinct CDR3 sequences, 55% to 75% of which appear only once. Sequencing used sorted CD4+, CD8+, or CD8+CD57+ T cells (not recorded which) from PBMCs. Receptor source: a human donor in good health, serving as a control.

This clonotype was observed a single time. The CDR3 sequence is CASSQASWKHHRYTF. The CDR3, as DNA: TGTGCCAGCAGCCAAGCATCCTGGAAACACCATAGATACACCTTC. This rearrangement joins TRBV14 to TRBJ1-2, with no clear D. CDR1 is SGHDN and CDR2 is FVKESK in the germline V gene. CDR3 length equals 15 residues. Trimming pared 1 base from V and 11 bases from J, leaving 20 bases between.

This rearrangement joins TRBV30 to TRBJ1-1, with TRBD1 matching over 9 bases. Per the germline V gene, CDR1 is GTSNPN and CDR2 is SVGIG (reference sequence). V was clipped by 3 bases and J by 1 base; unmatched bases: 3. The CDR3 extends over 14 amino acids. CDR3 nucleotides: TGTGCCTGGAGCTCGGGACAGGGGAACACTGAAGCTTTCTTT. This sequence encodes CAWSSGQGNTEAFF.

A single count supports this clonotype. CDR3 in amino acids: CASSARGSRTDTQYF. The CDR3 DNA reads TGTGCCAGCAGCGCGCGGGGGTCCCGCACAGATACGCAGTATTTT. The chain couples TRBV11-1 to TRBJ2-3; 7 positions match TRBD2. V lost 5 bases, J lost 1 base, and 6 bases stayed unmatched. Looked up from germline, CDR1 is SGHAT and CDR2 is FQDESV (reference sequence). The CDR3 spans 15 residues.

The sample holds many counts of this clonotype. V usage is TRBV7-2 and J usage is TRBJ2-7; D ambiguous. Germline lookup yields CDR1 SGHTA and CDR2 FQGNSA. The CDR3 extends over 15 amino acids. The V end lost 1 base, the J end lost 2 bases, and 12 bases lay between the germline ends. This CDR3 reads CASSLVPGPTYEQYF. The CDR3 nucleotides read TGTGCCAGCAGCTTAGTTCCGGGTCCTACCTACGAGCAGTACTTC.

This clonotype was seen ten or more times. The rearrangement uses TRBV6-1 and TRBJ2-5, with D tentatively TRBD1 (8 bases). From germline, CDR1 is MNHNS and CDR2 SASEGT. V lost 2 bases and J lost 5, with 12 bases in between. The CDR3 contains 14 residues. As DNA, the CDR3 is TGTGCCAGCAGTGAACAACAGGGGGGGGAGACCCAGTACTTC. It codes for CASSEQQGGETQYF.

To note about this clonotype: The DNA is left out, because the CDR3 cannot be placed on it with certainty; the CDR3 is given as TCRdb lists it. CDR3 residues: CASSVEPGATDTQYFDF. The rearrangement uses TRBV2 and TRBJ1-6; the D call in the table, TRBD1, was not verified against the DNA. The germline CDR1 and CDR2 sequences are SNHLY and FYNNEI. The CDR3 is 17 residues long, counting both termini.

This clonotype has just a few counts. The chain combines TRBV29-1 with TRBJ2-1, with 11 bases lining up with TRBD2. CDR3 size: 13 residues. The J segment lost 7 bases and the V segment lost 7 bases, leaving 6 bases of the junction unmatched. CDR1 SQVTM and CDR2 ANQGSEA come from the germline V gene. The CDR3 loop reads CSAGLAGGNEQFF. CDR3 in DNA: TGCAGCGCAGGACTAGCGGGCGGTAATGAGCAGTTCTTC.

This clonotype occurred many times. V gene TRBV19 combines with J gene TRBJ1-2, with TRBD1 identical over 8 bases. Per germline, CDR1 LNHDA and CDR2 SQIVND (reference sequence). The V and J ends lost 0 bases and 5 bases, in that order; junction bases with no gene match: 11. The CDR3 runs 17 residues. The CDR3 coding sequence is TGTGCCAGTAGTATAGATCTCGAGGACAGGGCTCTATATGGCTACACCTTC. Its translation: CASSIDLEDRALYGYTF.

Details on this clonotype: The junction differs from germline at one of its ends, possibly a read error. This chain joins TRBV7-3 and TRBJ1-2, with a tentative D call TRBD1 (5 bases). The CDR3 has 13 amino acids. In germline, CDR1 is SGHTA, CDR2 FQGTGA. CDR3 coding DNA: TGTGCCAGCAGCTTATTAAGGAGTGGGGACTACACCTTT. Amino acids: CASSLLRSGDYTF.

This clonotype was seen more than once but under ten times. The CDR3 does not end in the conserved phenylalanine or tryptophan, so this is likely a read error. The rearrangement joins TRBV2 to TRBJ1-1; D unclear. The CDR3 has 11 residues. Per the germline V gene, CDR1 is SNHLY and CDR2 is FYNNEI. Between the trimmed V and J ends, which lost 10 bases and 11 bases, there was a span of 17 bases. DNA for the CDR3: TGTGCCAATCGACGGAGGCTGGGCGCTTTCATT. This translates into CANRRRLGAFI.

Turning to this clonotype: The CDR3 ends on some other residue instead of the conserved phenylalanine or tryptophan, so this is likely a read error. The limits of the CDR3 on the DNA are not certain, so only TCRdb's listed CDR3 is given. V usage is TRBV10-3 and J usage is TRBJ1-2; the table's D call TRBD1 went unverified against the DNA. Looked up from germline, CDR1 is ENHRY and CDR2 is SYGVKD. The CDR3 is 14 amino acids in total, end residues counted. The CDR3 sequence is CAISERDRDNGYIY.

The chain combines TRBV7-9 with TRBJ1-2; weak D call: TRBD1 (5 bases). Germline values: CDR1 SEHNR, CDR2 FQNEAQ (reference sequence). The germline V and J ends were trimmed by 4 bases and 10 bases, with 22 bases remaining between them. The CDR3 spans 15 residues. The CDR3 DNA reads TGTGCCAGCAGCTCCCGCCGGGGGTTTGGCCAAGACTACACCTTC. This encodes CASSSRRGFGQDYTF.

The chain joins TRBV2 to TRBJ2-7, with D perhaps TRBD2 (5 bases). The CDR3 is 15 amino acids. Trimming shortened V by 10 bases and J by 7 bases, and 26 bases separated the two germline ends. Germline assignment: CDR1 SNHLY and CDR2 FYNNEI. The CDR3 sequence is CATTREADVYNEQYF. The CDR3 coding sequence is TGTGCCACCACGAGGGAAGCGGACGTCTACAATGAGCAGTACTTC.

J is TRBJ2-1 and V is TRBV12-5; D may be TRBD2 (5 bases). This CDR3 has 14 residues. Germline values: CDR1 LGHNT, CDR2 FRNRAP. The CDR3 here is CAGRSRGSYNEQFF. The CDR3 DNA sequence: TGTGCCGGCCGTAGCAGAGGGTCCTACAATGAGCAGTTCTTC.

To note about this clonotype: The junction differs from germline at one of its ends, possibly a read error. The gene calls are TRBV20-1 and TRBJ2-3, with 10 bases matching TRBD2. The CDR3 consists of 15 residues. Germline-derived CDR1 and CDR2 are DFQATT and SNEGSKA (reference sequence). CDR3 DNA: TGTAGTGCTCCCGGGAATAGCGGGGGGACAGATACGCAGTATTTT. This sequence encodes CSAPGNSGGTDTQYF.

A remark on this clonotype: A junction end diverges from the germline sequence, so it may reflect a read error. The V and J genes are TRBV7-6 and TRBJ2-7; D is ambiguous. CDR1 and CDR2 from the germline V gene are SGHVS and FNYEAQ. The CDR3 extends over 14 amino acids. CDR3 loop: CASSTRPATYEKYF. For the CDR3, the DNA is TGTGCCAGCAGCACTCGACCCGCGACCTACGAGAAGTACTTC.

This clonotype showed up just once. The V gene is TRBV7-9, the J gene TRBJ2-1, with TRBD2 matching 10 bases. V gave up 5 bases and J gave up 16 bases; unmatched junction bases: 17. In germline, CDR1 is SEHNR, CDR2 FQNEAQ (reference sequence). The CDR3 is made up of 15 amino acids. This CDR3 is CASSPGTSVETQYFF. The CDR3 nucleotides are TGTGCCAGCAGCCCCGGGACTAGCGTGGAGACTCAGTACTTCTTC.

Concerning this clonotype: The junction and the germline gene differ at one end; a read error may be behind it. V and J are TRBV9 and TRBJ2-7, with D possibly TRBD2 on 6 matching bases. This CDR3 spans 14 amino acids. The germline gives CDR1 SGDLS, CDR2 YYNGEE. The CDR3 protein is CASTSADGGNGEHF. As DNA, the CDR3 is TGTGCCAGCACCTCAGCCGACGGGGGAAACGGTGAGCACTTC.

This clonotype came up a few times. The genes are TRBV29-1 and TRBJ2-6; 7 bases are shared with TRBD1. The V gene's germline CDR1 is SQVTM and CDR2 ANQGSEA. Trimming removed 6 bases from V and 4 bases from J; junction bases left unmatched: 15. The CDR3 covers 17 residues. DNA of the CDR3: TGCAGCGTCCGCTCCAGACAGGGAACATCCGGGGCCAACGTCCTGACTTTC. It encodes CSVRSRQGTSGANVLTF. Drawing the rest from reference TRBV29-1 and TRBJ2-6, the complete variable domain is SAVISQKPSRDICQRGTSLTIQCQVDSQVTMMFWYRQQPGQSLTLIATANQGSEATYESGFVIDKFPISRPNLTFSTLTVSNMSPEDSSIYLCSVRSRQGTSGANVLTFGAGSRLTVL.

The chain recombines TRBV7-2 with TRBJ2-1; either TRBD1 or TRBD2 may supply D (5 bases each). Between the trimmed V and J ends, which lost 2 bases and 10 bases, there was a span of 21 bases. The CDR3 is made up of 16 amino acids. Per the germline V gene, CDR1 is SGHTA and CDR2 is FQGNSA. CDR3 protein: CASSLYGDGRHYEQFF. The CDR3 DNA is TGTGCCAGCAGCTTATACGGGGACGGGCGGCACTACGAGCAGTTCTTC.

This clonotype was seen a few times. This chain uses TRBV25-1 with TRBJ2-1, with D maybe TRBD2 (5 bases). There are 15 residues in the CDR3. Germline V gene lookup returns CDR1 MGHDK and CDR2 SYGVNS. V was clipped by 2 bases and J by 3 bases, with 11 bases between them. The CDR3 is CASSERPGGYNEQFF. CDR3 bases: TGTGCCAGCAGTGAACGCCCCGGAGGCTACAATGAGCAGTTCTTC.

With respect to this clonotype: Since a much larger clone is just one base distant, this may be a read error. The chain has TRBV7-7 and TRBJ2-5; D may correspond to TRBD1 or TRBD2 (6 bases each). The CDR3 loop spans 16 amino acids. In germline, CDR1 is SSHAT, CDR2 FNYEAQ (reference sequence). DNA of the CDR3: TGTGCCAGCATCCATCCCCCGCTAGGGGGGCAAGAGACCCGGTACTTC. Amino acid sequence: CASIHPPLGGQETRYF.

This clonotype occurred many times. The chain joins TRBV7-2 to TRBJ1-1; D not certain. The CDR3 sequence is 14 residues long. CDR1 and CDR2 from the germline V gene are SGHTA and FQGNSA. Trimming took 0 bases from V and 1 from J, leaving 6 bases between them. The CDR3 loop is CASSLAIENTEAFF. CDR3 DNA: TGTGCCAGCAGCTTAGCTATAGAGAACACTGAAGCTTTCTTT.

Comments on this clonotype: A read error may produce the germline difference seen at one junction end. The chain uses TRBV7-9 and TRBJ1-1, with 7 positions matching TRBD1. Germline lookup yields CDR1 SEHNR and CDR2 FQNEAQ (reference sequence). This CDR3 region has 14 residues. The DNA for the CDR3 is TGTGCCAGCAGCTTCAAGACAGGGCCCCACGTACTAACTTTT. It specifies CASSFKTGPHVLTF.